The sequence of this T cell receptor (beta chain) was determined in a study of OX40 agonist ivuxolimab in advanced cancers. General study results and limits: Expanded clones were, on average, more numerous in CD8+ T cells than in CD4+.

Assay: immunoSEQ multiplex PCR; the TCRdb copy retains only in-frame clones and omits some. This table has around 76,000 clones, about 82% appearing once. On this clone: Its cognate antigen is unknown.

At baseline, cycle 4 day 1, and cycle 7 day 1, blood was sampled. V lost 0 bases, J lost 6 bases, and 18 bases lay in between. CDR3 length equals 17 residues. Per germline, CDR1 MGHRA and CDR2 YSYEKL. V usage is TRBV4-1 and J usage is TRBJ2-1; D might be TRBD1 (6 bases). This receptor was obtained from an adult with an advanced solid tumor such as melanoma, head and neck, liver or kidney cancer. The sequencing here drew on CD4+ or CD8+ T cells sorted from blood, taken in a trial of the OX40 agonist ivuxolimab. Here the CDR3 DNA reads TGCGCCAGCAGCCAAGATCTTCCGAGGACAGCGATCAATGAGCAGTTCTTC. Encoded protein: CASSQDLPRTAINEQFF.